This is a list of T cell receptor beta chains from one sample in a study of blood T cell repertoires in COVID-19. Sequencing used immunoSEQ multiplex PCR; TCRdb keeps in-frame clones, though not all of them. This sample has a few hundred thousand clones, with 70% to 90% found just once. Sequencing was performed on PBMCs or T cells enriched from blood (not recorded which). The receptors here all came from a woman between 50 and 59 years old who had recovered from COVID-19. CDR3s include the opening cysteine and the closing phenylalanine or tryptophan. D genes are given only for firm matches. Some rows mark clone size as missing; the rest say once, few, many or name a class of expanded clone.

V gene	clone size	J gene	D gene	CDR3 DNA	CDR3 protein
TRBV6-1	.	TRBJ1-3	.	TGTGCCAGCAGTGAACACTCCCCACGCGGAAACACCATATATTTT	CASSEHSPRGNTIYF
TRBV28	.	TRBJ1-2	TRBD1	TGTGCCAGCAGTGGGGGGACAGGGCGGGAGAACGGCTACACCTTC	CASSGGTGRENGYTF
TRBV27	once	TRBJ2-7	TRBD2	TGTGCCAGCAGTTTATCGGCGGGAGGCTACGAGCAGTACTTC	CASSLSAGGYEQYF
TRBV5-1	once	TRBJ2-2	TRBD2	TGCGCCAGCAGCTTGGATCCGGGGGGAGGCAACACCGGGGAGCTGTTTTTT	CASSLDPGGGNTGELFF
TRBV5-1	.	TRBJ2-1	.	TGCGCCAGCAGCCCTGCGAACAATGAGCAGTTCTTC	CASSPANNEQFF
TRBV2	.	TRBJ1-5	.	TGTGCCAGTACCCTCGGACAGTCCAATCAGCCCCAGCATTTT	CASTLGQSNQPQHF
TRBV2	.	TRBJ1-6	.	TGTGCCAGCAGTGAAGTTACTTATTCACCCCTCCACTTT	CASSEVTYSPLHF
TRBV9	.	TRBJ1-6	.	TGTGCCAGCAGCGTTGACCGAGGTGATTTGGGTTCACCCCTCCACTTT	CASSVDRGDLGSPLHF
TRBV6-5	.	TRBJ1-2	TRBD1	TGTGCCAGCAGTTACTCGGACAGGGGCGGCTACACCTTC	CASSYSDRGGYTF
TRBV6-4	.	TRBJ2-1	TRBD2	TGTGCCAGCAGTCAACTAGCGGGAGGGGCTGCTGAGCAGTTCTTC	CASSQLAGGAAEQFF
TRBV6-5	.	TRBJ1-5	.	TGTGCCAGCAGCATACAGGGAGTTAATGATCAGCCCCAGCATTTT	CASSIQGVNDQPQHF
TRBV19	.	TRBJ1-6	TRBD1	TGTGCCAGTCGGGATCGGGACAGTCTAAATTCACCCCTCCACTTT	CASRDRDSLNSPLHF
TRBV10-3	once	TRBJ2-1	.	TGTGCCATCAGTGATGAGACAGGACAAAATGAGCAGTTCTTC	CAISDETGQNEQFF
TRBV19	few	TRBJ1-2	TRBD1	TGTGCCAGTCTATCTAAGGGACAGGACAACTATGGCTACACCTTC	CASLSKGQDNYGYTF